What follows are 5 T cell receptor beta chains derived from one specimen sequenced in a study of blood T cell repertoires in COVID-19. TCRdb keeps only in-frame clones here, not all; method: immunoSEQ multiplex PCR. Seen here are around 91,000 clones, roughly 84% observed once, and the top ten hold 9.5% to 15%. The sample taken for sequencing was peripheral blood. The source of these receptors is a human donor in a cohort sampled during active COVID-19.

The V call is TRBV29-1, the J call TRBJ2-1; D may be TRBD1 (6 bases). Trimming left V 4 bases short and J 0 bases short, with 7 bases between. The germline CDR1 and CDR2 sequences are SQVTM and ANQGSEA. This CDR3 has 13 amino acids. This CDR3 is CSVVRGSYNEQFF. The CDR3 DNA is TGCAGCGTTGTCAGGGGCTCCTACAATGAGCAGTTCTTC.

The chain carries TRBV18 and TRBJ2-3; tentatively, D is TRBD2 (6 bases). Trimming shortened V by 3 bases and J by 1 base, and 8 bases separated the two germline ends. The CDR3 spans 14 residues. The germline V gene has CDR1 KGHSH and CDR2 LQKENI. The CDR3 spells CASSPGLGTDTQYF. As DNA, the CDR3 is TGTGCCAGCTCACCGGGACTCGGCACAGATACGCAGTATTTT.

The chain links TRBV9 to TRBJ2-1; the match to TRBD2 covers 9 bases. From germline, CDR1 is SGDLS and CDR2 YYNGEE. Trimming at V came to 3 bases and at J to 8 bases, leaving 6 bases not matched to a gene. This CDR3 region has 14 residues. This CDR3 reads CASSGGRASDEQFF. CDR3 DNA sequence: TGTGCCAGCAGCGGCGGGAGGGCGTCGGATGAGCAGTTCTTC.

The V gene is TRBV27, the J gene TRBJ2-5; 9 bases map to TRBD2. Trimming cost V 6 bases and J 5 bases; bases outside gene matches: 7. This CDR3 has 14 amino acids. Germline assignment: CDR1 MNHEY and CDR2 SMNVEV (reference sequence). CDR3 sequence reads: CASSRLAVSETQYF. As DNA, the CDR3 is TGTGCCAGCAGCCGACTAGCGGTCTCGGAGACCCAGTACTTC.

The J gene is TRBJ2-5, the V gene TRBV11-2; 7 bases fit TRBD2. Germline V gives CDR1 SGHAT, CDR2 FQNNGV. The CDR3 is 13 residues long. V shed 8 bases, J shed 5 bases, and the junction held 8 bases outside the gene matches. The DNA for the CDR3 is TGTGCCAGCCGGAGCGGGAACTACGAGACCCAGTACTTC. This translates into CASRSGNYETQYF. The full variable domain, rest sourced from reference TRBV11-2 and TRBJ2-5, is EAGVAQSPRYKIIEKRQSVAFWCNPISGHATLYWYQQILGQGPKLLIQFQNNGVVDDSQLPKDRFSAERLKGVDSTLKIQPAKLEDSAVYLCASRSGNYETQYFGPGTRLLVL.